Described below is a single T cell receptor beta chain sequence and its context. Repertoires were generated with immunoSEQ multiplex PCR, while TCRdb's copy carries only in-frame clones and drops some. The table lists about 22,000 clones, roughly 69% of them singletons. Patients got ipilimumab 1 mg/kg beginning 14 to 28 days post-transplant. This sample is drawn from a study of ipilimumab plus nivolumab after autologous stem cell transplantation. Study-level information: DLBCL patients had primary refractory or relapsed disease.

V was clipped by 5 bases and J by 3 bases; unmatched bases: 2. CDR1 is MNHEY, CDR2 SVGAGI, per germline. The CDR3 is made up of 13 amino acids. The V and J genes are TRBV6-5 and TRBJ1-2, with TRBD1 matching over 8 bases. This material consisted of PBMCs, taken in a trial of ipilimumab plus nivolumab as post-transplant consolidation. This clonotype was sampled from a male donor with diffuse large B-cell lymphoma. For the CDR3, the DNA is TGTGCCAGCAGTCCGGACAGGGACTATGGCTACACCTTC. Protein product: CASSPDRDYGYTF.